A single TCR beta chain is shown here with its context. What it binds is unknown. The entry originates in a study of cytomegalovirus exposure and HLA in healthy donors. Across the study: The Caucasian-associated ancestry cluster contained about 80% of the 300 to 450 genotyped donors.

The study's findings and limits: After further analysis at a later stage, 15,000 to 20,000 TCR beta sequences were associated with HLA alleles at 0.05 false discovery rate. TCR beta V- and J-gene trimming was later associated with a missense DCLRE1C variant. When a later analysis compared HLA-associated TCR beta chains with equally common others, the HLA-associated chains turned out to be more clonally expanded and to have lower generation probabilities.

The PCR had 60 Vbeta and 13 Jbeta primers. Repertoires were generated with immunoSEQ multiplex PCR, while TCRdb's copy carries only in-frame clones and drops some. This sample's table reports over 70,000 clones. Trimming took 8 bases from V and 6 from J; bases not matched to a gene: 10. The germline gives CDR1 LNHNV, CDR2 YYDKDF (reference sequence). The CDR3 consists of 15 residues. The V gene is TRBV15, the J gene TRBJ2-1; TRBD2 matches 10 bases. Sequencing was carried out using PBMCs. This TCR derives from a woman in her thirties or forties in good health and CMV-seropositive. The CDR3 DNA is TGTGCCACCCTCGATAGCGGGAGGAAATCCAATGAGCAGTTCTTC. Protein sequence: CATLDSGRKSNEQFF.